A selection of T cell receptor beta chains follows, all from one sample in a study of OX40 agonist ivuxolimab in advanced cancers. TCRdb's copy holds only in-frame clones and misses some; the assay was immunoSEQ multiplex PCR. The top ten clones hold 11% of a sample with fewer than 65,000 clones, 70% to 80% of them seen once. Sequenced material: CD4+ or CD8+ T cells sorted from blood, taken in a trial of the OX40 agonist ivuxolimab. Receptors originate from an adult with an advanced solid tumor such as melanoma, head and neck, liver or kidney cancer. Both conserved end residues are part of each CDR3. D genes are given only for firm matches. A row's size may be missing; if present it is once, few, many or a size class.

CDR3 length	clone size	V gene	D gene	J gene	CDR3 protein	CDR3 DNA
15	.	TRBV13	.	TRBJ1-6	CASSLLFGANSPLHF	TGTGCCAGCAGCTTACTTTTTGGGGCCAATTCACCCCTCCACTTT
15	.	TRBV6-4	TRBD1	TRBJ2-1	CASRQTGFSYNEQFF	TGTGCCAGCCGCCAGACAGGGTTCTCCTACAATGAGCAGTTCTTC
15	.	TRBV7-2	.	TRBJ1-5	CASSATEGGGQPQHF	TGTGCCAGCAGCGCGACCGAGGGAGGGGGTCAGCCCCAGCATTTT
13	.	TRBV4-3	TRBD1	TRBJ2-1	CASSRGQGDWQFF	TGCGCCAGCAGCCGGGGACAGGGGGATTGGCAGTTCTTC
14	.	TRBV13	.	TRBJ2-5	CASSFSELQETQYF	TGTGCCAGCAGCTTTAGCGAGCTCCAAGAGACCCAGTACTTC
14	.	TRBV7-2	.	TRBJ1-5	CASSLGTGNQPQHF	TGTGCCAGCAGCTTAGGGACGGGCAATCAGCCCCAGCATTTT
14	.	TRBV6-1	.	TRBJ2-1	CASSVRASFNEQFF	TGTGCCAGCAGTGTCCGGGCCTCTTTCAATGAGCAGTTCTTC
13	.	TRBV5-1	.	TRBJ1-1	CASRRWGQDEAFF	TGCGCCAGCAGGAGGTGGGGGCAGGATGAAGCTTTCTTT
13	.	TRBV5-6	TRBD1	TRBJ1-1	CASSFFQGAEAFF	TGTGCCAGCAGCTTCTTTCAGGGGGCTGAAGCTTTCTTT
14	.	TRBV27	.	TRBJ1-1	CASSPSIMNTEAFF	TGTGCCAGCAGCCCGAGTATTATGAACACTGAAGCTTTCTTT
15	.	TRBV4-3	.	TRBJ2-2	CASSHRDGGTGELFF	TGCGCCAGCAGCCACCGGGACGGGGGAACCGGGGAGCTGTTTTTT
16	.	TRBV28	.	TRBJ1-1	CASSFASSNRGPEAFF	TGTGCCAGCAGTTTTGCCAGTTCGAACCGGGGCCCTGAAGCTTTCTTT
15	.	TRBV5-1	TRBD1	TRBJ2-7	CASSWTGTGGSEQYF	TGCGCCAGCAGCTGGACCGGGACAGGGGGTAGCGAGCAGTACTTC
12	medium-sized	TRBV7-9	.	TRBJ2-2	CARIDDTGELFF	TGTGCCAGAATCGATGACACCGGGGAGCTGTTTTTT
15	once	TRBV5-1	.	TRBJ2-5	CASQTETRVAETQYF	TGCGCCAGCCAAACCGAGACAAGGGTGGCAGAGACCCAGTACTTC
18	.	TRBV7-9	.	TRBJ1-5	CASSTNVGGDYRNQPQHF	TGTGCCAGCAGCACCAACGTCGGGGGCGATTATCGCAATCAGCCCCAGCATTTT
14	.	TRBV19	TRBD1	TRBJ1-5	CASTGGEMGQPQHF	TGTGCCAGCACAGGGGGAGAAATGGGTCAGCCCCAGCATTTT
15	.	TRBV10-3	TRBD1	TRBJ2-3	CAISESGTGRATQYF	TGTGCCATCAGTGAGTCGGGGACAGGGAGGGCTACGCAGTATTTT
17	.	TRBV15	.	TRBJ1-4	CATSRGTLDRTNEKLFF	TGTGCCACCAGCAGAGGGACCTTAGACAGAACTAATGAAAAACTGTTTTTT
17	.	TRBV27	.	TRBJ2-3	CASSFGHGLMGADTQYF	TGTGCCAGCAGTTTCGGACACGGGTTGATGGGAGCAGATACGCAGTATTTT
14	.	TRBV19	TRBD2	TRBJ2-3	CASRLAGAPDTQYF	TGTGCCAGTAGATTAGCGGGAGCCCCAGATACGCAGTATTTT
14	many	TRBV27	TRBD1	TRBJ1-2	CATRSRGLDYGYTF	TGTGCCACTAGGTCGAGGGGGCTGGACTATGGCTACACCTTC